Listed here are 20 T cell receptor beta chains from one sample, sequenced in a study of T cell repertoires in cytomegalovirus infection. TCRdb analysed the reads with MiXCR anew, one entry per CDR3 protein. The table includes about 300,000 distinct CDR3 sequences, around 10% detected once. The sequencing input was PBMCs. The receptors originated from a human donor in good health (CMV status not recorded). Some clones in this sample may be carry-over from other donors' samples.

This clonotype was found many times. The V gene is TRBV7-2, the J gene TRBJ1-1; D not certain. V was clipped by 3 bases and J by 11 bases, with 7 bases between them. CDR1 SGHTA and CDR2 FQGNSA come from the germline V gene. The length of the CDR3 is 10 residues. The DNA for the CDR3 is TGTGCCAGCAGCTTCGAATCGGCTTTCTTT. Translated, it gives CASSFESAFF.

This clonotype occurred a few times. CDR3 sequence: CASGTQVDTGELFF. The CDR3 bases are TGCGCCAGCGGGACTCAGGTAGACACCGGGGAGCTGTTTTTT. This rearrangement joins TRBV5-1 to TRBJ2-2, with a possible D match to TRBD2 (6 bases). CDR3 length: 14 residues. Germline assignment: CDR1 SGHRS and CDR2 YFSETQ. V lost 7 bases to trimming and J lost 3 bases, with 13 bases between them.

The chain carries TRBV5-6 and TRBJ1-1; 8 bases line up with TRBD1. There are 14 residues in the CDR3. Looked up from germline, CDR1 is SGHDT and CDR2 is YYEEEE. The J segment lost 5 bases and the V segment lost 4 bases, leaving 7 bases of the junction unmatched. This CDR3 is CASSPAGQGTEAFF. The CDR3 coding sequence is TGTGCCAGCAGCCCGGCCGGACAGGGAACTGAAGCTTTCTTT.

This clonotype was seen ten or more times. This chain links TRBV6-2 or TRBV6-3 with TRBJ2-1; possibly TRBD1 for D (6 bases). V lost 1 base, J lost 7 bases, and 8 bases lay in between. Germline assignment: CDR1 MNHEY and CDR2 SVGEGT. The CDR3 length is 13 residues. The CDR3 here is CASSYYRENEQFF. The CDR3, as DNA: TGTGCCAGCAGTTACTACAGGGAAAATGAGCAGTTCTTC.

This clonotype was observed at least ten times. V usage is TRBV11-3 and J usage is TRBJ1-1; 8 nucleotides match TRBD1. Germline CDR1 is SGHNT and CDR2 is YENEEA. V was pared by 5 bases and J by 1 base, with 9 bases of the junction left unmatched. The length of the CDR3 is 16 residues. The CDR3 nucleotides read TGTGCCAGCAGCCAAAGGACAGGGCGCGGGAACACTGAAGCTTTCTTT. Protein: CASSQRTGRGNTEAFF.

This clonotype was seen more than once but under ten times. The CDR3 sequence is CASSPQRGREETQYF. In DNA, the CDR3 is TGTGCCAGCTCACCACAACGCGGTAGGGAGGAGACCCAGTACTTC. The chain recombines TRBV18 with TRBJ2-5; D is possibly TRBD2 (5 bases). Germline assignment: CDR1 KGHSH and CDR2 LQKENI. This CDR3 is 15 amino acids long. The V and J ends lost 1 base and 5 bases respectively, with 14 bases between them. Supplemented by reference TRBV18 and TRBJ2-5, the full variable domain reads NAGVMQNPRHLVRRRGQEARLRCSPMKGHSHVYWYRQLPEEGLKFMVYLQKENIIDESGMPKERFSAEFPKEGPSILRIQQVVRGDSAAYFCASSPQRGREETQYFGPGTRLLVL.

This chain uses TRBV20-1 with TRBJ2-7, with TRBD2 matching over 9 bases. After removal of 4 bases from V and 0 bases from J, the junction contained 1 base not matched to a gene. Germline assignment: CDR1 DFQATT and CDR2 SNEGSKA (reference sequence). This CDR3 is 13 amino acids long. The CDR3 region has the DNA TGCAGTGCTACGGGACTAGCCTCCTACGAGCAGTACTTC. Translating it yields CSATGLASYEQYF.

This clonotype was recorded at least ten times. The rearrangement links TRBV10-3 to TRBJ1-1; D perhaps matches TRBD1 (6 bases). V was pared by 5 bases and J by 0 bases, with 13 bases between. CDR1 ENHRY and CDR2 SYGVKD come from the germline V gene. The CDR3 sequence is 15 residues long. CDR3 sequence: CAISRTGILNTEAFF. The CDR3 bases are TGTGCCATCAGTCGAACAGGGATCTTGAACACTGAAGCTTTCTTT.

This clonotype came up many times. This sequence joins TRBV20-1 and TRBJ2-3; unclear D gene. The V gene lost 7 bases and the J gene lost 0 bases, with 14 bases spanning the gap. The CDR3 length is 14 residues. The germline CDR1 and CDR2 sequences are DFQATT and SNEGSKA (reference sequence). The CDR3 protein is CSVQDGPSTDTQYF. CDR3 bases: TGCAGTGTTCAAGACGGACCTAGCACAGATACGCAGTATTTT.

This clonotype was observed many times. The J gene is TRBJ1-4, the V gene TRBV6-1; the match to TRBD1 covers 10 bases. V lost 5 bases and J lost 9; bases outside the gene matches: 15. Germline values: CDR1 MNHNS, CDR2 SASEGT. The CDR3 has 17 residues. The chain's CDR3 is CASSPRDRGLLSKKLFF. CDR3 coding DNA: TGTGCCAGCAGTCCCCGGGACAGGGGACTCTTAAGTAAAAAACTGTTTTTT.

This clonotype showed up just a few times. This chain connects TRBV2 to TRBJ2-1; TRBD2 aligns across 7 bases. V was clipped by 9 bases and J by 4 bases; unmatched bases: 9. The V gene's germline CDR1 is SNHLY and CDR2 FYNNEI. This CDR3 has 14 amino acids. CDR3 coding DNA: TGTGCCAGTGCCGCCCCAGCGGGATACAATGAGCAGTTCTTC. This sequence encodes CASAAPAGYNEQFF. The full variable domain, completed using reference TRBV2 and TRBJ2-1, is EPEVTQTPSHQVTQMGQEVILRCVPISNHLYFYWYRQILGQKVEFLVSFYNNEISEKSEIFDDQFSVERPDGSNFTLKIRSTKLEDSAMYFCASAAPAGYNEQFFGPGTRLTVL.

This clonotype has ten or more counts. The gene calls are TRBV10-3 and TRBJ1-1, with a tentative D call TRBD1 (5 bases). The germline CDR1 and CDR2 sequences are ENHRY and SYGVKD. This CDR3 region has 16 residues. Trimming took off 3 bases at V and 1 base at J, with 15 bases between the two ends. The CDR3 is CAISELWGRRNTEAFF. CDR3 in DNA: TGTGCCATCAGTGAATTGTGGGGACGGAGGAACACTGAAGCTTTCTTT.

This clonotype was picked up many times. The chain employs TRBV5-4 and TRBJ1-1; D is uncertain. Trimming took off 5 bases at V and 6 bases at J, with 11 bases between the two ends. The CDR3 covers 12 residues. Germline V gene sequence: CDR1 SGHNT, CDR2 YYREEE (reference sequence). CDR3 region: CASRGRLSEAFF. The CDR3 DNA is TGTGCCAGCAGGGGCAGGCTATCTGAAGCTTTCTTT.

This clonotype has a handful of counts. This sequence joins TRBV2 and TRBJ2-3, with unresolved D. Germline CDR1 and CDR2: SNHLY and FYNNEI. V was cut by 3 bases and J by 6 bases, with 16 bases left in between. The CDR3 has 15 residues. The CDR3 reads CASSEGGPREDTQYF. The CDR3 DNA is TGTGCCAGCAGTGAGGGTGGACCACGAGAGGATACGCAGTATTTT.

This clonotype was seen at least ten times. V usage is TRBV7-3 and J usage is TRBJ2-3; 8 bases align to TRBD2. The CDR3 loop spans 16 amino acids. V shed 0 bases and J 5 bases; nucleotides not matched to a gene: 7. The germline V gene encodes CDR1 SGHTA and CDR2 FQGTGA. The CDR3 DNA follows: TGTGCCAGCAGCTTAACTTCAACGGGGGGGGAAGATACGCAGTATTTT. It codes for CASSLTSTGGEDTQYF.

The table lists this clonotype with many counts. V is TRBV28 and J is TRBJ2-2; 9 bases fit TRBD2. CDR3 length: 16 amino acids. The V gene's germline CDR1 is MDHEN and CDR2 SYDVKM. Unmatched junction bases numbered 4, after V lost 5 bases and J lost 0 bases. CDR3 bases: TGTGCCAGCAGTCCCGGCGGGGGGGCGAACACCGGGGAGCTGTTTTTT. Its protein is CASSPGGGANTGELFF. Full variable domain (remainder filled in from reference TRBV28 and TRBJ2-2): DVKVTQSSRYLVKRTGEKVFLECVQDMDHENMFWYRQDPGLGLRLIYFSYDVKMKEKGDIPEGYSVSREKKERFSLILESASTNQTSMYLCASSPGGGANTGELFFGEGSRLTVL.

This clonotype has at least ten counts. CDR3 coding DNA: TGTGCCAGCAGCTTACAGGACCAACCCAATGAGCAGTTCTTC. Translating it yields CASSLQDQPNEQFF. The chain carries TRBV7-2 and TRBJ2-1; no clear D gene. The CDR3 length is 14 residues. The V gene's germline CDR1 is SGHTA and CDR2 FQGNSA. Trimming shortened V by 2 bases and J by 6 bases, and 11 bases separated the two germline ends.

Comments on this clonotype: A read error may be the cause here, since a much bigger clone is one base away. The V gene is TRBV20-1, the J gene TRBJ2-5; D uncertain. Looked up from germline, CDR1 is DFQATT and CDR2 is SNEGSKA (reference sequence). The CDR3 consists of 13 residues. CDR3 nucleotide sequence: TGCAGAGCTAGAGATGGCCCCGGCCGGGCTCAGTACTTC. Residues: CRARDGPGRAQYF.

This chain connects TRBV20-1 to TRBJ2-3, with D uncertain. Germline V CDR1 and CDR2: DFQATT, SNEGSKA (reference sequence). V was shortened by 3 bases and J by 0 bases, with 13 bases between the two germline ends. This CDR3 is 15 amino acids long. In nucleotides, the CDR3 is TGCAGTGCTAGGAAGGATCCTACTAGCACAGATACGCAGTATTTT. Protein sequence: CSARKDPTSTDTQYF.

This clonotype was counted ten times or more. The J gene is TRBJ1-5, the V gene TRBV28; tentative D call: TRBD1 (5 bases). With 2 bases removed from V and 5 bases from J, the gap between germline ends came to 16 bases. CDR1 and CDR2 from the germline V gene are MDHEN and SYDVKM. This CDR3 spans 16 amino acids. The CDR3 bases are TGTGCCAGCAGTTTAATCGGCCGGGGCCGCGATCAGCCCCAGCATTTT. Amino acid sequence: CASSLIGRGRDQPQHF.